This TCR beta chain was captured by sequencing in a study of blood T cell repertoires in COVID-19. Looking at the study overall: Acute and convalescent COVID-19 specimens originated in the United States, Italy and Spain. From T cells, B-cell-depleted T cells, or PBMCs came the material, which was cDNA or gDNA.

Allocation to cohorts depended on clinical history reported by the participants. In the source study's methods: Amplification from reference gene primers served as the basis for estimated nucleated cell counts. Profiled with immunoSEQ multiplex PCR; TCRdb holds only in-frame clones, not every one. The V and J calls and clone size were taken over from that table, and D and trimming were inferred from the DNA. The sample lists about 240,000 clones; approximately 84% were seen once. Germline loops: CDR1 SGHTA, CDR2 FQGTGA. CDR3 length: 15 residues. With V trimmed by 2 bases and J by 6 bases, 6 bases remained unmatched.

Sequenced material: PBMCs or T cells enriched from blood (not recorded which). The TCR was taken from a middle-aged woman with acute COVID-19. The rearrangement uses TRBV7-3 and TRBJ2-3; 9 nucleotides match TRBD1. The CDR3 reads CASSLGDRDLDTQYF. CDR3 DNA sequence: TGTGCCAGCAGCTTAGGGGACAGGGACTTGGATACGCAGTATTTT.